One TCR beta chain is described in this entry. No antigen is known for it. Base qualities were left out, and no much larger clone turns up one base away. These data come from a study of T cell responses to AZD1222 COVID-19 vaccine (dated by TCRdb to the early 2020s). Looking at the study overall: AZD1222 recipients given second doses at about 4 weeks or at about 12 weeks were pooled, since spike-specific TCR depth and breadth were not found to differ between the two schedules. TCR sequencing covered about 230 trial participants: 207 given two doses of AZD1222 and around 26 given two doses of MenACWY control vaccine. Trial participants were enrolled by age into subgroups of 18-55, 56-69 and 70-plus years, and about 150, 27 and 61 TCR-sequenced participants, respectively, were included in these subgroups.

The CDR3 regions of human TCRbeta chains were analyzed by immunosequencing. Regarding the original processing steps: TCRs in the repertoires were compared against a reference library of SARS-CoV-2-specific TCRs that had been generated with the MIRA antigen-specificity platform. Breadth meant the fraction of unique TCRs that were SARS-CoV-2-associated, whereas depth meant the fraction of total T cells that were SARS-CoV-2-associated. Using the MIRA data, every spike-specific TCR was mapped to the spike region that the TCR reacted to and assigned to either a CD4 or a CD8 class. Log10-transformed breadth and depth values were compared by one-way ANOVA with Sidak's multiple comparisons tests. The source is immuneACCESS, and TCRdb retained only in-frame sequences with V and J called. Part of the clones is not carried over; for the studies checked, unresolved V genes explain less than half of this, and the remainder is unexplained. Clone size and the V and J calls come from that table; the DNA yielded D and trimming. The sample data list about 110,000 clones, and about 85% of these were observed just once. Together, the top ten hold around 3% of the sample.

CDR1 and CDR2 were assigned from the germline V gene as SGDLS and YYNGEE. The CDR3 spans 13 residues, from the cysteine through the phenylalanine. Just the 39-base CDR3 DNA is kept, in frame starting at base 1. V and J lose 6 bases and 1 base, and a span of 9 bases separates them. The full study reports these points: Because no day 14 peak-response samples were available, the repertoires could be characterized only after the peak T cell response. Most participants were white British and females outnumbered males, and the authors suggested that clonal diversity may have been underestimated. Only five or six AZD1222 recipients were SARS-CoV-2 seropositive at baseline, limiting conclusions about previously exposed vaccinees. Vaccine-associated CD4 TCRs spanned the whole spike protein, with dominant responses in regions 160-218 and 743-854. Spike-specific TCR breadth and depth rose significantly after two AZD1222 doses compared with day 0 and with MenACWY recipients. Reportedly, almost half of the unique spike-specific TCRs recognized epitopes lying outside the regions that are mutated in the B.1.351 and B.1.1.7 variants. The 56-69-year group was small, and its depth increase did not reach significance, likely because of low power.

The time point label, read with the paper, signifies: baseline before first vaccination. Samples from vaccinated people were obtained from the UK trials COV001 and COV002, which included a single-blind randomized controlled phase 2/3 trial of AZD1222 (ChAdOx1 nCoV-19) in healthy adults. For TCRbeta chain sequencing, PBMC samples were collected from trial participants at day 0 and at day 28 after the second dose. Sample: peripheral blood, taken on day 0 of AZD1222 vaccination. The rearranged segments are TRBV9 and TRBJ2-3; D gene: possibly TRBD2, on 6 matching bases. This TCR derives from an adult in good health. The DNA sequence is TGTGCCAGCAACCCGGGAGGCACAGATACGCAGTATTTT. Its amino acids are CASNPGGTDTQYF.